Here is one T cell receptor (beta chain) with its context. There is no known antigen for this receptor. Base qualities are not at hand, and no much larger clone is one base apart. The entry originates in a study of shared clonotypes between healthy human individuals (dated by TCRdb to 2019 to 2021). Context from the whole study: The cohort comprised two women and three men aged 18 to 49 years. Per donor, three plates each were used for CD4 naive and CD4 memory, two for CD8 naive, and one for CD8 memory. The study deeply sequenced blood TCR repertoires of 5 or 6 healthy adults to estimate repertoire size and the extent of clonotype sharing between individuals. Different laboratories and diverse techniques were used to prepare libraries and sequence TCR repertoires, to increase sequencing depth and limit assay-specific biases. Each donor's leukapheresis produced roughly between roughly 0.85 and 9.5 billion PBMCs.

The donors were healthy, HIV-negative adults who had no recently reported acute infections or vaccinations. Only Caucasian adults living in Nashville, Tennessee, USA were represented among the donors. CD4+ T cells were enriched through magnetic negative selection, after which naive cells were positively selected on CD45RA and the remaining negative fraction served as the memory subset. Blood was obtained by leukapheresis, after which PBMCs were separated by Ficoll-Histopaque density gradient centrifugation and cryopreserved in liquid nitrogen vapor phase. Analytical flow cytometry was used to check the purity and quantity of every magnetically sorted T cell population. Genomic DNA was isolated from each sorted fraction and quantified by UV absorbance on a Nanodrop 2000c. Using the deep immunoSEQ assay, multiplex PCR amplified TCR CDR3 regions from genomic DNA. For each cell subset, the extracted genomic DNA was distributed evenly across all wells of several immunoSEQ 96-well plates, and each plate served as one replicate. Each replicate PCR for sorted subsets received roughly 0.2 ug genomic DNA, equal to roughly 29,000 T cell genomes. Purified libraries were measured with a Qubit 3.0 fluorometer, size-checked on a Bioanalyzer 2100, and measured again with the KAPA Library Quantification kit. Every immunoSEQ 96-well plate was sequenced on a dedicated single-read 150-cycle Illumina NextSeq 550 flow cell. For the original study's pipeline: Because the immunoSEQ output included only junctional sequences and no quality scores, the filtering could not be the same as the filtering used for full-length reads. Sequences were annotated with PyIR, a Python wrapper for IgBLAST v1.9, and V/J genes and CDR3 were assigned using IMGT germline references. Reads were removed for weak V/J assignments (E-value above 1e-6), missing CDR3, stop codons, out-of-frame junctions, or ambiguous translated residues. V3J clonotypes were defined as sequences sharing an identical inferred V gene, J gene, and CDR3 amino acid sequence. The percentage overlap between two repertoires was calculated by dividing the number of shared unique clonotypes by the size of the smaller repertoire. Repertoire richness was assessed with RTK rarefaction, the Chao1 estimator, and Recon v2.1 estimates of unobserved clonotypes. For all TCRbeta clonotypes obtained by the gDNA method from a few donors, generation probabilities were computed with OLGA. Drawn from immuneACCESS, this table holds only the in-frame rearrangements with V and J called that TCRdb kept. Clones are partly lost; checked studies trace under half to an unresolved V gene and leave the rest unexplained. From that table come the V and J calls and clone size; the DNA was used to work out D and trimming. This sample holds about 1.5 million clones; about 96% were observed only once. The top ten clonotypes cover more than 0.9% of the sample.

The CDR1 and CDR2 encoded by the germline V gene (reference sequence) are MNHEY and SMNVEV. V loses 8 bases of germline sequence and J loses 0 bases, and the interval between the two ends is 17 bases. Its CDR3 holds 15 amino acids, cysteine through phenylalanine. This entry keeps only the CDR3 DNA: 45 bases, framed from base 1. Paper-wide results and their limitations: Based on pairwise subsampling, the degree of clonotype sharing among donors was expected to be affected by sequencing depth. Because the study included a small number of donors, the genetic and exposure-history diversity represented was limited. Compared with non-shared clonotypes, clonotypes shared by all four sorted-subset donors had higher generation probabilities. Naive subsets generally had larger estimated clonotype richness than memory subsets. Only blood was sampled, and tissue TCR repertoires likely differ from those in blood. Sharing across several donors was observed for 5% to 6.5% of naive CD4, 3% to 4% of naive CD8, around 2.5% of memory CD4, and about 0.4% of memory CD8 clonotypes. Rarefaction of sorted-subset datasets indicated incomplete sequencing despite the large sequencing depth.

The clonotype was recovered from a man aged 25 to 40 in good health. The sequence is built from TRBV27 and TRBJ2-7; no D gene call is confident. The specimen was naive CD4+ T cells sorted from blood. Sample cell subset or site, as interpreted from the label and publication: CD45RA+ positively selected. CDR3 loop: CASASSLSDSYEQYF. The nucleotide sequence is TGTGCCAGCGCGTCTAGTTTGAGCGACTCCTACGAGCAGTACTTC.